This is a list of T cell receptor beta chains from one sample in a study of cytomegalovirus exposure and HLA in healthy donors. Method: immunoSEQ multiplex PCR; TCRdb's copy keeps in-frame clones and lacks some. The sample has under 200,000 clones, approximately 72% seen once. The specimen sequenced was PBMCs. These receptors all come from a man in his fifties or sixties in good health and CMV-seronegative. Both conserved end residues are part of each CDR3. Fields, in order: J gene, V gene, D gene, clone size, CDR3 protein, CDR3 DNA. The D gene is left open where the match is weak. A clone size is listed for some rows: how often the clone was seen (once, few, many), or a class if it is expanded.

>TRBJ2-5|TRBV5-1|-|few
CASSLAGLDQETQYF
TGCGCCAGCAGCTTGGCCGGACTCGACCAAGAGACCCAGTACTTC
>TRBJ1-2|TRBV5-5|-|once
CASSEVQVGYTF
TGTGCCAGCAGCGAAGTTCAGGTCGGCTACACCTTC
>TRBJ1-3|TRBV5-3|-|-
CARSPRGYRNTIYF
TGTGCCAGAAGCCCCAGGGGTTACAGAAACACCATATATTTT
>TRBJ2-2|TRBV2|TRBD2|-
CASSGLAATGELFF
TGTGCCAGCAGTGGACTAGCGGCCACCGGGGAGCTGTTTTTT
>TRBJ2-3|TRBV7-2|-|-
CASSLAGVGTDTQYF
TGTGCCAGCAGCTTAGCAGGGGTTGGCACAGATACGCAGTATTTT
>TRBJ1-2|TRBV5-1|-|-
CASSLETSNYGYTF
TGCGCCAGCAGCTTGGAAACGTCTAACTATGGTTACACCTTC
>TRBJ2-3|TRBV6-1|TRBD2|-
CASGPSGATDTQYF
TGTGCCAGCGGTCCTAGCGGTGCCACAGATACGCAGTATTTT
>TRBJ2-2|TRBV5-8|TRBD1|once
CASSRGQGAVGELFF
TGTGCCAGCAGCCGGGGACAGGGGGCTGTCGGGGAGCTGTTTTTT
>TRBJ2-2|TRBV19|TRBD2|-
CASSISSGGTTGELFF
TGTGCCAGTAGTATCTCTAGCGGGGGTACCACCGGGGAGCTGTTTTTT
>TRBJ2-7|TRBV6-1|-|few
CASSERTEISYEQYF
TGTGCCAGCAGTGAAAGGACAGAGATCTCCTACGAGCAGTACTTC
>TRBJ2-5|TRBV11-1|TRBD1|-
CASSSDRGQSAQYF
TGTGCCAGCAGCTCCGACAGGGGGCAGTCGGCCCAGTACTTC
>TRBJ2-5|TRBV7-9|-|once
CASSLGGSKGGTQYF
TGTGCCAGCAGCTTAGGAGGGAGTAAAGGCGGGACCCAGTACTTC
>TRBJ1-4|TRBV5-1|-|-
CASSYQGQSEKLFF
TGCGCCAGCAGCTACCAGGGGCAGAGCGAAAAACTGTTTTTT
>TRBJ1-1|TRBV28|-|-
CASSPRERNTEAFF
TGTGCCAGCAGTCCCCGTGAGAGGAACACTGAAGCTTTCTTT
>TRBJ1-4|TRBV18|TRBD1|-
CASPKDRGNEKLFF
TGTGCCAGCCCGAAAGACAGGGGTAATGAAAAACTGTTTTTT
>TRBJ2-2|TRBV19|-|-
CASSNFANTGELFF
TGTGCCAGTAGTAACTTTGCGAACACCGGGGAGCTGTTTTTT
>TRBJ2-5|TRBV6-5|TRBD1|few
CASRRQGRETQYF
TGTGCCAGCAGACGACAGGGGAGAGAGACCCAGTACTTC
>TRBJ2-1|TRBV19|TRBD1|few
CASSINRGNEQFF
TGTGCCAGTAGTATAAACAGGGGCAATGAGCAGTTCTTC
>TRBJ2-1|TRBV7-7|-|-
CASSLYQEGYNEQFF
TGTGCCAGCAGCTTATACCAGGAGGGTTACAATGAGCAGTTCTTC
>TRBJ1-1|TRBV11-2|TRBD1|once
CASSRRDSSWTEAFF
TGTGCCAGCAGCCGCCGGGACAGTTCTTGGACTGAAGCTTTCTTT
>TRBJ2-3|TRBV7-3|-|-
CASSLTPTFTDTQYF
TGTGCCAGCAGCCTCACACCGACTTTCACAGATACGCAGTATTTT
>TRBJ2-3|TRBV4-3|-|-
CASSLDTLDTQYF
TGCGCCAGCAGTCTAGATACCCTAGATACGCAGTATTTT
>TRBJ2-7|TRBV6-5|-|once
CASSTDSYEQYF
TGTGCCAGCAGTACAGACTCCTACGAGCAGTACTTC
>TRBJ2-4|TRBV27|TRBD1|once
CASSLRTGANVDIQYF
TGTGCCAGCAGTTTAAGGACAGGGGCTAACGTGGACATTCAGTACTTC
>TRBJ2-7|TRBV18|-|-
CASSPQEGQSYEQYF
TGTGCCAGCTCTCCTCAGGAGGGACAGTCCTACGAGCAGTACTTC
>TRBJ2-7|TRBV5-1|-|-
CASSLGVLPSYEQYF
TGCGCCAGCAGCTTGGGCGTACTGCCCTCCTACGAGCAGTACTTC
>TRBJ2-3|TRBV7-8|TRBD1|few
CASSPRQGSTDTQYF
TGTGCCAGCAGCCCCCGACAGGGAAGCACAGATACGCAGTATTTT
>TRBJ1-3|TRBV5-1|TRBD1|few
CASSPGQAGNTIYF
TGCGCCAGCAGCCCAGGACAGGCTGGAAACACCATATATTTT